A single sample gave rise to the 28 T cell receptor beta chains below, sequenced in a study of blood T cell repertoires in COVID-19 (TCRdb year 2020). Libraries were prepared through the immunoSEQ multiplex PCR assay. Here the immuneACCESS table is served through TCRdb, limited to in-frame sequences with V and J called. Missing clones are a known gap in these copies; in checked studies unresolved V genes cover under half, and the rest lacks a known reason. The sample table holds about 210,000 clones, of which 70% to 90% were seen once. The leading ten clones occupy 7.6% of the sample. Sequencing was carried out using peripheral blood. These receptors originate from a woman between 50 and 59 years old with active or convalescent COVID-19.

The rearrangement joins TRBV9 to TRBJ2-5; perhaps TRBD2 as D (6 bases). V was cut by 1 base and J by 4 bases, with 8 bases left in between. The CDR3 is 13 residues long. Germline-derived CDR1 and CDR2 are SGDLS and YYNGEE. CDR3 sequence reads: CASSVRERETQYF. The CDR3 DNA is TGTGCCAGCAGCGTACGGGAGCGAGAGACCCAGTACTTC.

The CDR3 loop is CAIKGTGADPGIPGNTIYF. The CDR3, as DNA: TGTGCCATCAAAGGGACAGGGGCCGACCCGGGTATCCCTGGAAACACCATATATTTT. This chain uses TRBV10-3 with TRBJ1-3, with 10 positions matching TRBD1. The CDR3 runs 19 residues. V was pared by 7 bases and J by 2 bases, with 17 bases of the junction left unmatched. CDR1 is ENHRY and CDR2 is SYGVKD in the germline V gene.

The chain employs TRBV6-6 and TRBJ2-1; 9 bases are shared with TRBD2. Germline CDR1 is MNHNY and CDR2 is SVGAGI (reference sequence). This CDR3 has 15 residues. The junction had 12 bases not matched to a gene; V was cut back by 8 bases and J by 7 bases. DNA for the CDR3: TGTGCCAGCCTCCGAGGGGCGGGGGGGCAGAATGAGCAGTTCTTC. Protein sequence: CASLRGAGGQNEQFF.

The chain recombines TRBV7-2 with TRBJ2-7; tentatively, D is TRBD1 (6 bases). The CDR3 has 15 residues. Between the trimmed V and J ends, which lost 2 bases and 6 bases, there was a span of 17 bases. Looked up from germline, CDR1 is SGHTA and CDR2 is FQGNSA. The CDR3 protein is CASSLRTQGSGEQYF. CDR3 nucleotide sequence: TGTGCCAGCAGCTTAAGAACACAGGGATCTGGCGAGCAGTACTTC.

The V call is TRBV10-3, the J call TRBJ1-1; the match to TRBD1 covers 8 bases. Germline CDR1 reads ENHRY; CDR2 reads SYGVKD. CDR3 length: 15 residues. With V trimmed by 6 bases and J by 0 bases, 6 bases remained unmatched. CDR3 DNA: TGTGCCATCAGGAAGACAGGGGCGATGAACACTGAAGCTTTCTTT. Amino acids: CAIRKTGAMNTEAFF.

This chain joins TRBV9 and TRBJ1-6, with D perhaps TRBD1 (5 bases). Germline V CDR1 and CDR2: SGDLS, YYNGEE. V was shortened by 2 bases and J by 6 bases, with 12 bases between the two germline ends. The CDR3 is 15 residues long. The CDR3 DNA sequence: TGTGCCAGCAGCGTTAGCTGGGGCGGTAATTCACCCCTCCACTTT. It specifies CASSVSWGGNSPLHF. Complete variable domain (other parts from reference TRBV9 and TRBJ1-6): DSGVTQTPKHLITATGQRVTLRCSPRSGDLSVYWYQQSLDQGLQFLIQYYNGEERAKGNILERFSAQQFPDLHSELNLSSLELGDSALYFCASSVSWGGNSPLHFGNGTRLTVT.

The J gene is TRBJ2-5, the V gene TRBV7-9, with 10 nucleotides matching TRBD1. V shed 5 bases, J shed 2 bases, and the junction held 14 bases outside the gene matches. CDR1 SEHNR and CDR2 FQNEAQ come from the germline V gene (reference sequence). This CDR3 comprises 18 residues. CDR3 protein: CASSPRETGGYRQETQYF. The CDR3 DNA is TGTGCCAGCAGCCCAAGGGAGACAGGGGGCTACAGACAAGAGACCCAGTACTTC.

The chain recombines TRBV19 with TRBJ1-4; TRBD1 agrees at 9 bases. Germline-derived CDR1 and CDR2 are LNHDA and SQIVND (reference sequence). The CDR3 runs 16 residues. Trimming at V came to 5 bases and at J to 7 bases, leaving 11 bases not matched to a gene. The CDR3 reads CASSSGTGKRSEKLFF. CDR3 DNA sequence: TGTGCCAGTAGTTCCGGGACAGGGAAAAGGAGTGAAAAACTGTTTTTT.

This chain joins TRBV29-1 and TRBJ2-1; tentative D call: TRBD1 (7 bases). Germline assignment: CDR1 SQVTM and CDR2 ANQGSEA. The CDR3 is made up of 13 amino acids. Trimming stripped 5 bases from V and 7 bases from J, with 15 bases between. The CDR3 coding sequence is TGCAGCGTTAATGCAGGGGGGTGGAATGAGCAGTTCTTC. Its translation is CSVNAGGWNEQFF.

Here the CDR3 reads CATSPRVQTQPQHF. CDR3 sequence (DNA): TGTGCCACCAGCCCCCGGGTTCAGACTCAGCCCCAGCATTTT. The V and J genes are TRBV15 and TRBJ1-5; D is ambiguous. The CDR3 spans 14 residues. V shed 5 bases and J shed 6 bases, with 14 bases lying between them. CDR1 is LNHNV and CDR2 is YYDKDF in the germline V gene (reference sequence).

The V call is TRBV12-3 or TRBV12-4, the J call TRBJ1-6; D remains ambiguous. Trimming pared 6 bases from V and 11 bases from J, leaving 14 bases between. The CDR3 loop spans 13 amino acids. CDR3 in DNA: TGTGCCAGCAGCGTTGGGTGGAGAGCACCCCTCCACTTT. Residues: CASSVGWRAPLHF.

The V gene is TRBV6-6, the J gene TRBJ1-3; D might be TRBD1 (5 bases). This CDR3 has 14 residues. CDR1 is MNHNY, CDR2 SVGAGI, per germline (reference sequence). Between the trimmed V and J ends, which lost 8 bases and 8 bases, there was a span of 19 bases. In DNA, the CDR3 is TGTGCCAGCTCACCCCTTCCCCCGGGGGACACCATATATTTT. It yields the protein CASSPLPPGDTIYF.

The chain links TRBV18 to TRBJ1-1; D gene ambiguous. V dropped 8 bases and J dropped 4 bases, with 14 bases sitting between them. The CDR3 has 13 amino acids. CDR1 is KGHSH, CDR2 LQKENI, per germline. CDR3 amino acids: CASLRGLTTEAFF. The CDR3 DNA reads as TGTGCCAGCCTCCGAGGCCTGACCACTGAAGCTTTCTTT.

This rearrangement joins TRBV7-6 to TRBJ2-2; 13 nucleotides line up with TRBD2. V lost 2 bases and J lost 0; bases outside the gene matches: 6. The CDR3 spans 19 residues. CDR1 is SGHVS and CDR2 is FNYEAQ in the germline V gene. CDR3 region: CASSLYAGTSGANTGELFF. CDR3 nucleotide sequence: TGTGCCAGCAGCTTATATGCAGGGACTAGCGGGGCGAACACCGGGGAGCTGTTTTTT.

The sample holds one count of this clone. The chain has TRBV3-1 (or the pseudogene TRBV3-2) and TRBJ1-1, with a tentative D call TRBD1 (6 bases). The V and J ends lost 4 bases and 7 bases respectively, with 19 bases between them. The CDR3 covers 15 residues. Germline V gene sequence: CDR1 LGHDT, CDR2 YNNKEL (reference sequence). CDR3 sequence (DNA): TGTGCCAGCAGCCTCAAGGACAGCAGGCTAGTTGAAGCTTTCTTT. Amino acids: CASSLKDSRLVEAFF.

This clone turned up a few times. CDR3 protein: CASSNPGSADTQYF. The CDR3 nucleotides are TGTGCCAGCAGTAATCCAGGATCGGCAGATACGCAGTATTTT. The gene calls are TRBV5-4 and TRBJ2-3, with D hard to call. CDR3 length: 14 residues. Per the germline V gene, CDR1 is SGHNT and CDR2 is YYREEE (reference sequence). V dropped 5 bases and J dropped 4 bases, with 14 bases sitting between them.

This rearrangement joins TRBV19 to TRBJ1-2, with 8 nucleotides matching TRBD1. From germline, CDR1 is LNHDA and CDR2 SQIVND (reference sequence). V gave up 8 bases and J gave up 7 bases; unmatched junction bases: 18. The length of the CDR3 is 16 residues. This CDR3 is CASAGLRTGRVGGYTF. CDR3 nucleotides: TGTGCCAGTGCTGGACTACGGACAGGGCGGGTTGGTGGCTACACCTTC.

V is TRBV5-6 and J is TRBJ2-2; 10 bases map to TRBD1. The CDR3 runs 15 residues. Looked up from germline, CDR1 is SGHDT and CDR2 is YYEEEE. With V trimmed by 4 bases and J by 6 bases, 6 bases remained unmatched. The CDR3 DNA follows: TGTGCCAGCAGCCACCGACAGGGGGCGGCCGGGGAGCTGTTTTTT. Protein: CASSHRQGAAGELFF. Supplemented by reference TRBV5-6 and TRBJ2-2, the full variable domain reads DAGVTQSPTHLIKTRGQQVTLRCSPKSGHDTVSWYQQALGQGPQFIFQYYEEEERQRGNFPDRFSGHQFPNYSSELNVNALLLGDSALYLCASSHRQGAAGELFFGEGSRLTVL.

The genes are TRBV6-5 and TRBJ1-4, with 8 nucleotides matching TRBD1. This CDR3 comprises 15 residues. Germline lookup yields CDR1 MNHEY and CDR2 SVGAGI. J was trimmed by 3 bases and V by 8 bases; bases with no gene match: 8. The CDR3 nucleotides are TGTGCCAGCCGATTACAGGGGGTTTCTAATGAAAAACTGTTTTTT. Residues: CASRLQGVSNEKLFF.

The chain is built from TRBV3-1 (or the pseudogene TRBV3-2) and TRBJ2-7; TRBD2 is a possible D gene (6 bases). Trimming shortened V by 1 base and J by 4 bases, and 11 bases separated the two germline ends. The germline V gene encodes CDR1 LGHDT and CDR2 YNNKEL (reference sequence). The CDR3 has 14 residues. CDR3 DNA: TGTGCCAGCAGCCAAGGAAAGGGAGGTTACGAGCAGTACGTC. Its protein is CASSQGKGGYEQYV.

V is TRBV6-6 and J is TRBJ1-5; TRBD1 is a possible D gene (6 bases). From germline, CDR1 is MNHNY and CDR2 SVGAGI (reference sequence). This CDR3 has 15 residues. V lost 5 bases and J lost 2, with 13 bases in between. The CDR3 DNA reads TGTGCCAGCAGTAACGGGGGGGCGGGCAATCAGCCCCAGCATTTT. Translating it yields CASSNGGAGNQPQHF.

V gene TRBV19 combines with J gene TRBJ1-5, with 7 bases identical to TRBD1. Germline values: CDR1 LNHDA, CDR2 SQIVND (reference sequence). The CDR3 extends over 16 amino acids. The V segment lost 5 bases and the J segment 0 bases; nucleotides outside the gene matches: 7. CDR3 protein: CASSPRDRTSNQPQHF. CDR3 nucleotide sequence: TGTGCCAGTAGTCCCCGGGACAGAACTAGCAATCAGCCCCAGCATTTT.

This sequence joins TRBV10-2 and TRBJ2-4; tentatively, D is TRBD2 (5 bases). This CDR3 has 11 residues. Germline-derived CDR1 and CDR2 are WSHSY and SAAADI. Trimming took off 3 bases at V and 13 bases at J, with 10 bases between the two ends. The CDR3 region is CASSEGSPQYF. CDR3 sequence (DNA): TGCGCCAGCAGTGAAGGGAGCCCCCAGTACTTC.

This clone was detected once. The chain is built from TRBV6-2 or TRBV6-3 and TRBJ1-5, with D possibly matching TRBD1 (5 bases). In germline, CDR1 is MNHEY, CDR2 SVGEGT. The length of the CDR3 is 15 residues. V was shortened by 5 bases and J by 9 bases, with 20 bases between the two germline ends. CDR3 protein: CASSRSQGREAPQHF. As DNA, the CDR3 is TGTGCCAGCAGTAGAAGTCAGGGCAGAGAAGCGCCCCAGCATTTT.

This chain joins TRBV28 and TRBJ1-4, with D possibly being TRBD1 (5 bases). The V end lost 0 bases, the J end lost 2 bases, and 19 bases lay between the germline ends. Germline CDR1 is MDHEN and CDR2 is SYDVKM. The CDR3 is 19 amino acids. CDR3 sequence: CASSLWPLGGGATNEKLFF. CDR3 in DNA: TGTGCCAGCAGTTTATGGCCCTTGGGCGGGGGTGCCACTAATGAAAAACTGTTTTTT.

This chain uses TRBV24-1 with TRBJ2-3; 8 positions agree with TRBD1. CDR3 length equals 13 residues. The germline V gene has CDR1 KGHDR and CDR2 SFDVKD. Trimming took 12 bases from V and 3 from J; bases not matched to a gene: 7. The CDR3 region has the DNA TGTGCCTCCGCAGGGGGCTCGACAGATACGCAGTATTTT. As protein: CASAGGSTDTQYF.

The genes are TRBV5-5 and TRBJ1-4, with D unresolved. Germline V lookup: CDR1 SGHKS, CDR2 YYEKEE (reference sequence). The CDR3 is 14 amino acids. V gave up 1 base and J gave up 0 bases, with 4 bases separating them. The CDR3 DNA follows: TGTGCCAGCAGCTTGCGGGCAACTAATGAAAAACTGTTTTTT. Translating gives CASSLRATNEKLFF. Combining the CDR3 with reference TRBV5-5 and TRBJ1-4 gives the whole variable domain DAGVTQSPTHLIKTRGQQVTLRCSPISGHKSVSWYQQVLGQGPQFIFQYYEKEERGRGNFPDRFSARQFPNYSSELNVNALLLGDSALYLCASSLRATNEKLFFGSGTQLSVL.

The CDR3 region is CASSARGATEAFF. In nucleotides, the CDR3 is TGTGCCAGCAGCGCCAGGGGGGCGACTGAAGCTTTCTTT. The chain combines TRBV3-1 (or the pseudogene TRBV3-2) with TRBJ1-1, with 7 bases aligning to TRBD1. V shed 5 bases and J 5 bases; nucleotides not matched to a gene: 5. Germline V gene sequence: CDR1 LGHDT, CDR2 YNNKEL (reference sequence). The CDR3 is 13 amino acids.